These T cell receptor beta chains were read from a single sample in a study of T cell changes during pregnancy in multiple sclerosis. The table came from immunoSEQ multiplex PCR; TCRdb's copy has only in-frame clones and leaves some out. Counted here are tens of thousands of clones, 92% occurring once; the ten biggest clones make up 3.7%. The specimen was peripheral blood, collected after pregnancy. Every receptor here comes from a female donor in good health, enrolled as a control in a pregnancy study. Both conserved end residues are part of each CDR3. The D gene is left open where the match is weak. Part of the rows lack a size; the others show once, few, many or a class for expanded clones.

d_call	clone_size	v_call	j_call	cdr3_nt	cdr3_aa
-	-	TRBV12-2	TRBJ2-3	TGTGCAAGTCGCTTCGGGACTAGCGGGGGGGCATTGTCAGATACGCAGTATTTT	CASRFGTSGGALSDTQYF
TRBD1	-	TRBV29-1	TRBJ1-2	TGCAGCGTTCGACAGGGGAGCTATGGCTACACCTTC	CSVRQGSYGYTF
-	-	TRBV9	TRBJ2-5	TGTGCCAGCAGCGTCAACAGGGAAGAGACCCAGTACTTC	CASSVNREETQYF
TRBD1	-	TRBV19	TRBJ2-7	TGTGCCAGTTCTCGGGACAGTTCCTACGAGCAGTACTTC	CASSRDSSYEQYF
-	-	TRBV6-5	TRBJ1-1	TGTGCCAGCAGTTACTCGCTGGACATATCTCGAGGCAGGGCTTTCTTT	CASSYSLDISRGRAFF
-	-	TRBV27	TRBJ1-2	TGTGCCAGCAGTTTGGCAGGGGCTGGCTACACCTTC	CASSLAGAGYTF
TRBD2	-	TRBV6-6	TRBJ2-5	TGTGCCAGCAGTTACGGCGGGAGGAGAGAGACCCAGTACTTC	CASSYGGRRETQYF
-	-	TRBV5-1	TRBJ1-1	TGCGCCAGCAGCTTGGGCGGTCCCACTGAAGCTTTCTTT	CASSLGGPTEAFF
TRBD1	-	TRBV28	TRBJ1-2	TGTGCCAGCAGGACAGGGCTTGGTACTCGCTATGGCTACACCTTC	CASRTGLGTRYGYTF
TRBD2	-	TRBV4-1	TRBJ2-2	TGCGCCAGCAGCCAAGAAAATCGGGAGGGCACCGGGGAGCTGTTTTTT	CASSQENREGTGELFF
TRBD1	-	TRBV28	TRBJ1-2	TGTGCCAGCAGTTCGACAGGGTTGCGGGGGGATGGCTACACCTTC	CASSSTGLRGDGYTF
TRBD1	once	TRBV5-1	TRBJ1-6	TGCGCCAGCAGCTTACCCGGGACAGACCGCTCACCCCTCCACTTT	CASSLPGTDRSPLHF
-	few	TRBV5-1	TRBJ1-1	TGCGCCAGCAGCCCCCAGGGGAGCACTGAAGCTTTCTTT	CASSPQGSTEAFF
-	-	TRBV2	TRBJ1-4	TGTGCCAGCAGTGTCAGACAGACAAATGAAAAACTGTTTTTT	CASSVRQTNEKLFF
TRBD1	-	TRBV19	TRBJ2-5	TGTGCCAGCCGAGACAGGGCTGGAGAGACCCAGTACTTC	CASRDRAGETQYF
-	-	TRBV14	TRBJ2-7	TGTGCCAGCAGCCAAGAACCGGGAGCCAACTACGAGCAGTACTTC	CASSQEPGANYEQYF
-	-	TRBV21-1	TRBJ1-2	TGTGCCAGCAGCAAAAAGGACAGACAGGTTAGCTATGGCTACACCTTC	CASSKKDRQVSYGYTF
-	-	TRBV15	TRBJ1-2	TGTGCCACCAGCAGAGAGCGGGGACCCTATGGCTACACCTTC	CATSRERGPYGYTF